What follows are 21 T cell receptor beta chains derived from one specimen sequenced in a study of metastatic and nonmetastatic thyroid tumors. Using MiXCR, TCRdb re-called clones from the PCR reads. The profile shows tens of thousands of clones, approximately 17% of them singletons. Before thyroid surgery, none of the patients had received any treatment. Sequencing was done on a sample of blood. These receptors were taken from a male donor with papillary thyroid cancer or a benign thyroid nodule (not recorded which). Some clones in this sample may be carry-over from other donors' samples.

Points on this clone: At one boundary the junction diverges from the germline segment, which might be a read error. The chain has TRBV20-1 and TRBJ2-1; possibly TRBD2 for D (8 bases). The CDR3 totals 17 residues. Germline CDR1 DFQATT, CDR2 SNEGSKA (reference sequence). The CDR3 loop reads CSAPGGAGVPTLDDQFF. The DNA for the CDR3 is TGCAGTGCTCCAGGGGGAGCGGGGGTGCCAACATTGGATGATCAGTTCTTC.

Sample share makes this clone medium-sized (0.01 to 0.1%). The gene calls are TRBV11-2 and TRBJ1-1, with D uncertain. Germline CDR1 and CDR2: SGHAT and FQNNGV. With 0 bases removed from V and 2 bases from J, the gap between germline ends came to 19 bases. There are 18 residues in the CDR3. The CDR3 DNA is TGTGCCAGCAGCTTAGATCGTGGGGATCTGACCATAAACACTGAAGCTTTCTTT. It translates to CASSLDRGDLTINTEAFF.

The sample holds many counts of this clone. The chain recombines TRBV7-8 with TRBJ2-4; perhaps TRBD2 as D (7 bases). The V gene's germline CDR1 is SGHVS and CDR2 FQNEAQ. This CDR3 is 16 amino acids long. Between the trimmed V and J ends, which lost 0 bases and 6 bases, there was a span of 15 bases. The CDR3 bases are TGTGCCAGCAGCTTAGCGTTTGAGGGAGGGGGAAACATTCAGTACTTC. Its protein is CASSLAFEGGGNIQYF.

This clone was detected many times. The chain has TRBV14 and TRBJ1-5, with D uncertain. The CDR3 extends over 13 amino acids. Germline CDR1 SGHDN, CDR2 FVKESK. Between the trimmed V and J ends, which lost 4 bases and 4 bases, there was a span of 8 bases. In nucleotides, the CDR3 is TGTGCCAGCAGCCTCGGACTAAATCAGCCCCAGCATTTT. This gives the protein CASSLGLNQPQHF.

A single count supports this clone. Given a much more abundant clone one base away, this may be a read error. The V and J genes are TRBV5-4 and TRBJ2-3; 12 bases map to TRBD2. Germline-derived CDR1 and CDR2 are SGHNT and YYREEE (reference sequence). CDR3 length: 16 amino acids. The junction had 6 bases not matched to a gene; V was cut back by 5 bases and J by 2 bases. CDR3 protein: CASSPLAGGATDTQYF. The CDR3 DNA is TGTGCCAGCAGTCCGCTAGCGGGAGGGGCCACAGATACGCAGTATTTT.

At least ten counts were recorded for this clone. The chain uses TRBV10-3 and TRBJ2-1; 8 bases are a match to TRBD2. The V segment lost 10 bases and the J segment 6 bases; nucleotides outside the gene matches: 17. This CDR3 spans 16 amino acids. The germline V gene encodes CDR1 ENHRY and CDR2 SYGVKD. CDR3 in DNA: TGTGCCACCGTGGGAGGTGGGCGGGGGGCCGTCAATGAGCAGTTCTTC. Translated, it gives CATVGGGRGAVNEQFF.

This clone was recorded many times. CDR3 coding DNA: TGTGCCAGCAGCCTGCGAATGGGCACCGGGGAGCTGTTTTTT. The encoded protein is CASSLRMGTGELFF. The chain links TRBV12-3 or TRBV12-4 to TRBJ2-2, with D hard to call. The CDR3 is 14 residues long. With 6 bases removed from V and 4 bases from J, the gap between germline ends came to 12 bases.

The chain couples TRBV11-2 to TRBJ2-7, with 8 positions matching TRBD1. Germline loops: CDR1 SGHAT, CDR2 FQNNGV. This CDR3 spans 15 amino acids. Trimming cost V 2 bases and J 4 bases; bases outside gene matches: 7. The CDR3: CASSLLLDRVYEQYF. In DNA, the CDR3 is TGTGCCAGCAGCTTACTCCTGGACAGGGTTTACGAGCAGTACTTC. Drawing the rest from reference TRBV11-2 and TRBJ2-7, the complete variable domain is EAGVAQSPRYKIIEKRQSVAFWCNPISGHATLYWYQQILGQGPKLLIQFQNNGVVDDSQLPKDRFSAERLKGVDSTLKIQPAKLEDSAVYLCASSLLLDRVYEQYFGPGTRLTVT.

There are many counts of this clone. The chain carries TRBV20-1 and TRBJ2-7; 7 bases align to TRBD2. Germline V CDR1 and CDR2: DFQATT, SNEGSKA (reference sequence). This CDR3 comprises 15 residues. V shed 4 bases, J shed 6 bases, and the junction held 15 bases outside the gene matches. CDR3 DNA: TGCAGTGCTATTCTCGTCGGTAGCGGGTCCCTCGAGCAGTACTTC. As protein: CSAILVGSGSLEQYF.

The sample holds many counts of this clone. This chain connects TRBV7-8 to TRBJ1-6; possible D gene TRBD1, 6 bases. Trimming removed 0 bases at V and 7 bases at J, with 10 bases between. Germline assignment: CDR1 SGHVS and CDR2 FQNEAQ. The CDR3 length is 15 residues. CDR3 loop: CASSLAGATNSPLHF. The CDR3 DNA reads TGTGCCAGCAGCTTAGCGGGGGCCACCAATTCACCCCTCCACTTT.

This clone was seen many times. V and J are TRBV28 and TRBJ1-5; D is ambiguous. The CDR3 is 12 amino acids. CDR1 and CDR2 from the germline V gene are MDHEN and SYDVKM. Trimming left V 8 bases short and J 3 bases short, with 8 bases between. The CDR3 DNA sequence: TGTGCCAGCGGTGGGCTCAATCAGCCCCAGCATTTT. Translating gives CASGGLNQPQHF. The variable domain in full, with the rest retrieved from reference TRBV28 and TRBJ1-5, is DVKVTQSSRYLVKRTGEKVFLECVQDMDHENMFWYRQDPGLGLRLIYFSYDVKMKEKGDIPEGYSVSREKKERFSLILESASTNQTSMYLCASGGLNQPQHFGDGTRLSIL.

Details on this clone: Given a much more abundant clone one base away, this may be a read error. Other nucleotide sequences in the sample specify the same CDR3. The chain employs TRBV4-2 and TRBJ1-1; 8 bases line up with TRBD1. Germline values: CDR1 LGHNA, CDR2 YNFKEQ. V was clipped by 3 bases and J by 0 bases; unmatched bases: 6. The CDR3 has 16 amino acids. The CDR3 DNA reads as TGTGCCAGCAGCCAGGAAGGGACAGGTATGAACACTGAAGCTTTCTTT. Amino acids: CASSQEGTGMNTEAFF.

The chain recombines TRBV7-8 with TRBJ2-7, with 10 bases aligning to TRBD1. The length of the CDR3 is 16 residues. V trimming: 3 bases; J trimming: 6 bases; junction bases outside the gene matches: 11. Germline values: CDR1 SGHVS, CDR2 FQNEAQ. The CDR3 loop is CASSFQPGTGVSEQYF. In nucleotides, the CDR3 is TGTGCCAGCAGCTTCCAACCCGGGACAGGGGTTAGCGAGCAGTACTTC.

At least ten counts were recorded for this clone. This rearrangement joins TRBV15 to TRBJ1-5; 8 bases agree with TRBD1. This CDR3 spans 15 amino acids. Germline values: CDR1 LNHNV, CDR2 YYDKDF (reference sequence). V gave up 2 bases and J gave up 7 bases; unmatched junction bases: 7. The DNA for the CDR3 is TGTGCCACCAGCAGATCCCGGACAGGGCCCCAGCCCCAGCATTTT. Amino acid sequence: CATSRSRTGPQPQHF.

This clone is classed as medium-sized. The chain links TRBV6-1 to TRBJ2-2; D not certain. Trimming left V 3 bases short and J 6 bases short, with 8 bases between. Germline CDR1 is MNHNS and CDR2 is SASEGT. CDR3 size: 13 residues. Written as DNA, the CDR3 is TGTGCCAGCAGTGAGATAGGGCCCGGGGAGCTGTTTTTT. This translates into CASSEIGPGELFF.

This clone has only a few counts. A junction boundary mismatches the germline segment, possibly from a read error. The CDR3 here is CASSARAKETPLHF. CDR3 nucleotides: TGTGCCAGCAGTGCCCGGGCTAAGGAGACACCACTCCACTTT. V and J are TRBV6-1 and TRBJ1-6, with D unresolved. This CDR3 has 14 residues. Germline assignment: CDR1 MNHNS and CDR2 SASEGT.

At least ten counts were recorded for this clone. The V and J genes are TRBV7-6 and TRBJ2-2, with 8 bases lining up with TRBD2. In germline, CDR1 is SGHVS, CDR2 FNYEAQ. The CDR3 is 16 amino acids. J lost 1 base, V lost 2 bases, and 3 bases had no gene match. The CDR3 spells CASSLFSGGNTGELFF. The CDR3 region has the DNA TGTGCCAGCAGCTTATTCAGCGGGGGGAACACCGGGGAGCTGTTTTTT.

This clone has only a few counts. The chain joins TRBV30 to TRBJ2-7, with D perhaps matching TRBD2 (5 bases). The V gene's germline CDR1 is GTSNPN and CDR2 SVGIG (reference sequence). V lost 2 bases and J lost 3, with 8 bases in between. The length of the CDR3 is 12 residues. CDR3 nucleotides: TGTGCCTGGAGTCCTAGCTTCTACGAGCAGTACTTC. It encodes CAWSPSFYEQYF.

This clone was detected many times. This chain joins TRBV3-1 and TRBJ1-6, with TRBD1 identical over 10 bases. V lost 0 bases to trimming and J lost 9 bases; unmatched junction nucleotides: 5. The CDR3 runs 16 residues. The germline V gene has CDR1 LGHDT and CDR2 YNNKEL (reference sequence). The CDR3 loop is CASSQDGDRGGSPLHF. Written as DNA, the CDR3 is TGTGCCAGCAGCCAAGATGGGGACAGGGGTGGTTCACCCCTCCACTTT.

The V and J genes are TRBV7-9 and TRBJ2-1, with D possibly being TRBD1 or TRBD2 (6 bases each). The CDR3 is 14 residues long. CDR1 is SEHNR, CDR2 FQNEAQ, per germline (reference sequence). V was clipped by 5 bases and J by 3 bases, with 11 bases between them. CDR3 coding DNA: TGTGCCAGCAGCAACAGGGACTTCTACAATGAGCAGTTCTTC. Its translation: CASSNRDFYNEQFF.

This clone occurred many times. V is TRBV12-3 or TRBV12-4 and J is TRBJ2-3, with a possible D match to TRBD2 (6 bases). The CDR3 runs 15 residues. With 6 bases removed from V and 1 base from J, the gap between germline ends came to 14 bases. CDR3 loop: CASRFTGEGTDTQYF. CDR3 in DNA: TGTGCCAGCAGATTTACGGGGGAGGGCACAGATACGCAGTATTTT.